This TCR beta chain was sequenced for a study of T-cell memory formation after mild COVID-19. Overall study: TCR clusters were mostly confined to one donor each. The study, taken as a whole, reports: For second-wave clones that peaked at day 37, SARS-CoV-2 specificity went unverified. Clones that shrank (day 15 to 85) were balanced CD4/CD8, whereas later expanders leaned CD4+.

A note on this clonotype: Antigen: not known.

TCRalpha and TCRbeta libraries used 5'RACE with constant-segment primers and UMIs. MiXCR was run by TCRdb on the 5' RACE reads, yielding one entry per CDR3 protein. The sample gives about 160,000 distinct CDR3 sequences, 25% to 40% of which show up once; approximately 12% is in the top ten. This TCR came from an adult woman who had mild COVID-19 (a few samples of this study predate the infection). Cell type and time point are not known. The sample was PBMCs or a T cell subset sorted from them (not recorded which).

The CDR3 DNA reads TGTGCCAGCAGCCTTGGAGGGGGCGGTTACAATGAGCAGTTCTTC. Translation gives CASSLGGGGYNEQFF. The J gene is TRBJ2-1, the V gene TRBV7-7, with D perhaps matching TRBD1 (7 bases). V lost 5 bases to trimming and J lost 4 bases, with 15 bases between them. The CDR3 is 15 amino acids. Germline CDR1 reads SSHAT; CDR2 reads FNYEAQ (reference sequence).